Listed here are 3 T cell receptor beta chains from one sample, sequenced in a study of identical twins. One entry per CDR3 protein results from TCRdb running MiXCR on the 5' RACE reads. The sample includes a few hundred thousand distinct CDR3 sequences, roughly an eighth of them seen just once. This same sample was also taken into another study, of yellow fever vaccine responses in identical twins.

The sequenced sample was CD8+ T cells sorted from blood. These TCRs come from a woman aged 18-29 years in good health.

In its sample, this clonotype was seen a few times. V gene TRBV7-9 combines with J gene TRBJ2-7; no clear D gene. The V end lost 6 bases, the J end lost 0 bases, and 6 bases lay between the germline ends. This CDR3 is 12 amino acids long. CDR1 and CDR2 from the germline V gene are SEHNR and FQNEAQ (reference sequence). Written as DNA, the CDR3 is TGTGCCAGCAGTCATGACTCCTACGAGCAGTACTTC. Amino acid sequence: CASSHDSYEQYF.

The gene calls are TRBV4-1 and TRBJ1-3, with D possibly TRBD1 on 5 matching bases. Germline assignment: CDR1 MGHRA and CDR2 YSYEKL. The CDR3 runs to 16 residues. V lost 0 bases and J 0 bases, leaving 9 bases between the germline ends. CDR3 residues: CASSQEGRGSGNTIYF. The CDR3 DNA follows: TGCGCCAGCAGCCAAGAGGGGCGCGGCTCTGGAAACACCATATATTTT.

This chain joins TRBV27 and TRBJ2-2; no definite D call. Germline assignment: CDR1 MNHEY and CDR2 SMNVEV (reference sequence). V gave up 5 bases and J gave up 3 bases, with 10 bases separating them. The CDR3 runs 14 residues. The CDR3 nucleotides read TGTGCCAGCAGTCCAGGTCTGGACACCGGGGAGCTGTTTTTT. Protein: CASSPGLDTGELFF.